The sequence of this T cell receptor beta chain was determined in a study of OX40 agonist ivuxolimab in advanced cancers. CDR1 is SGHDN and CDR2 is FVKESK in the germline V gene. The CDR3 length is 15 residues. V gave up 2 bases and J gave up 11 bases; unmatched junction bases: 9. Generated by immunoSEQ multiplex PCR, the TCRdb table keeps only in-frame clones and is missing some. The sample records fewer than 80,000 clones, 77% being singletons. The chain couples TRBV14 to TRBJ2-7; 13 positions agree with TRBD2. Source: CD4+ or CD8+ T cells sorted from blood, taken in a trial of the OX40 agonist ivuxolimab. The clonotype comes from an adult with an advanced solid tumor such as melanoma, head and neck, liver or kidney cancer. The CDR3 nucleotides read TGTGCCAGCAGCCAATCCCGACTAGCGGGAGGCGACGAGTACTTC. Its translation is CASSQSRLAGGDEYF.